The 24 T cell receptor beta chains in this list originate from one sample, sequenced in a study of Ad26.COV2.S vaccination and SARS-CoV-2 variants. Using immunoSEQ multiplex PCR, the repertoire was profiled, and TCRdb retains in-frame clones only, with some absent. The profile covers 87,000 or so clones, with less than 85% appearing a single time and about 15% taken by the ten largest. The sample here was peripheral blood, taken after recovery from COVID-19. These TCRs come from a human donor who had recovered from COVID-19.

The J gene is TRBJ2-5, the V gene TRBV2, with 9 nucleotides matching TRBD2. Germline CDR1 SNHLY, CDR2 FYNNEI. V lost 5 bases to trimming and J lost 13 bases; unmatched junction nucleotides: 8. This CDR3 has 12 amino acids. The CDR3 nucleotides are TGTGCCAGCAGTAAAGAAGCGGGGGGCTCGTACTTC. Translated, it gives CASSKEAGGSYF.

In DNA form, the CDR3 reads TGCGCCAGCAGCTTTACAGGGAATGAAAAACTGTTTTTT. As protein: CASSFTGNEKLFF. The rearrangement joins TRBV5-1 to TRBJ1-4; a possible D gene is TRBD1 (6 bases). The germline V and J ends were trimmed by 2 bases and 5 bases, with 7 bases remaining between them. The CDR3 loop spans 13 amino acids. Germline-derived CDR1 and CDR2 are SGHRS and YFSETQ.

J is TRBJ2-1 and V is TRBV4-3, with 10 bases matching TRBD2. This CDR3 has 19 amino acids. CDR1 and CDR2 (germline): LGHNA, YSLEER. With 1 base clipped from V and 0 bases from J, the junction kept 9 bases outside the gene matches. The CDR3 is CASSQGTSGYRSSYNEQFF. The CDR3 DNA reads as TGCGCCAGCAGCCAAGGGACTAGCGGCTACCGAAGCTCCTACAATGAGCAGTTCTTC.

V usage is TRBV7-9 and J usage is TRBJ1-2, with a possible D match to TRBD1 (5 bases). Germline values: CDR1 SEHNR, CDR2 FQNEAQ (reference sequence). The V gene lost 5 bases and the J gene lost 8 bases, with 12 bases spanning the gap. The CDR3 spans 12 residues. The CDR3 spells CASSGQGRGYTF. The CDR3 nucleotides read TGTGCCAGCAGCGGTCAGGGACGCGGCTACACCTTC.

This clone was detected once. This chain links TRBV28 with TRBJ1-5, with D unresolved. V lost 2 bases and J 0 bases, leaving 11 bases between the germline ends. Germline V CDR1 and CDR2: MDHEN, SYDVKM. This CDR3 spans 16 amino acids. The chain's CDR3 is CASSLITEYSNQPQHF. In DNA form, the CDR3 reads TGTGCCAGCAGTTTAATTACAGAATATAGCAATCAGCCCCAGCATTTT.

The chain carries TRBV18 and TRBJ2-5, with D perhaps matching TRBD2 (5 bases). Germline CDR1 is KGHSH and CDR2 is LQKENI. The CDR3 runs to 13 residues. V was trimmed by 2 bases and J by 3 bases, leaving 7 bases between them. The CDR3: CASSPTGEETQYF. The CDR3 DNA follows: TGTGCCAGCTCACCAACCGGGGAAGAGACCCAGTACTTC. The whole variable domain, remainder taken from reference TRBV18 and TRBJ2-5, is NAGVMQNPRHLVRRRGQEARLRCSPMKGHSHVYWYRQLPEEGLKFMVYLQKENIIDESGMPKERFSAEFPKEGPSILRIQQVVRGDSAAYFCASSPTGEETQYFGPGTRLLVL.

This chain joins TRBV3-1 (or the pseudogene TRBV3-2) and TRBJ2-7; D uncertain. The CDR3 runs 12 residues. With 4 bases removed from V and 1 base from J, the gap between germline ends came to 5 bases. Germline values: CDR1 LGHDT, CDR2 YNNKEL (reference sequence). CDR3 coding DNA: TGTGCCAGCAGCCTAGTTTCCTACGAGCAGTACTTC. The encoded protein is CASSLVSYEQYF.

The chain is built from TRBV28 and TRBJ2-7; D possibly corresponds to TRBD2 (5 bases). CDR1 is MDHEN and CDR2 is SYDVKM in the germline V gene. With 2 bases removed from V and 9 bases from J, the gap between germline ends came to 11 bases. CDR3 size: 12 residues. In nucleotides, the CDR3 is TGTGCCAGCAGTTTAGGGGTTCGGGGGCAGTACTTC. It yields the protein CASSLGVRGQYF.

Only one count was recorded for this clone. The chain combines TRBV6-1 with TRBJ1-6, with D uncertain. V was pared by 4 bases and J by 7 bases, with 20 bases between. The CDR3 runs 17 residues. Looked up from germline, CDR1 is MNHNS and CDR2 is SASEGT. The CDR3 loop reads CASSVREDALGNSPLHF. The CDR3 region has the DNA TGTGCCAGCAGTGTCCGGGAAGATGCTTTGGGGAATTCACCCCTCCACTTT.

V usage is TRBV2 and J usage is TRBJ2-7; TRBD1 is a possible D gene (6 bases). The CDR3 extends over 13 amino acids. Germline assignment: CDR1 SNHLY and CDR2 FYNNEI. The V and J ends lost 8 bases and 0 bases respectively, with 11 bases between them. CDR3 in DNA: TGTGCCAGCCGGGACATCAACTCCTACGAGCAGTACTTC. Its protein product is CASRDINSYEQYF.

V and J are TRBV12-3 or TRBV12-4 and TRBJ2-7; D might be TRBD2 (5 bases). V was pared by 3 bases and J by 5 bases, with 8 bases between. The length of the CDR3 is 12 residues. The DNA for the CDR3 is TGTGCCAGCAGTTTCCGGGGAGACGAGCAGTACTTC. Translation: CASSFRGDEQYF.

In nucleotides, the CDR3 is TGCGCCAGCAGCTTGGACGACCTCGGGGACTATGGCTACACCTTC. Amino acids: CASSLDDLGDYGYTF. J is TRBJ1-2 and V is TRBV5-1; no reliable D call. CDR1 and CDR2 (germline): SGHRS, YFSETQ. The CDR3 has 15 residues. The ends were cut back, 0 bases at V and 3 bases at J, with 12 bases in the middle.

This chain joins TRBV28 and TRBJ2-6, with D uncertain. The CDR3 contains 15 residues. Per germline, CDR1 MDHEN and CDR2 SYDVKM. Trimming stripped 3 bases from V and 2 bases from J, with 8 bases between. In nucleotides, the CDR3 is TGTGCCAGCAGTTTCAGGCCCCCTGGGGCCAACGTCCTGACTTTC. Translation: CASSFRPPGANVLTF.

V and J are TRBV9 and TRBJ1-2; D is undetermined. CDR1 and CDR2 from the germline V gene are SGDLS and YYNGEE. The CDR3 is 13 residues long. V dropped 0 bases and J dropped 8 bases, with 11 bases sitting between them. The CDR3 is CASSVVTGGGYTF. In DNA, the CDR3 is TGTGCCAGCAGCGTAGTTACGGGTGGGGGCTACACCTTC.

The chain has TRBV11-2 and TRBJ2-4, with 9 bases that match TRBD1. In germline, CDR1 is SGHAT, CDR2 FQNNGV. The ends lost 5 bases at V and 9 bases at J; junction bases unmatched: 11. This CDR3 is built from 15 residues. The chain's CDR3 is CASSPSGTGRPIQYF. The CDR3 nucleotides are TGTGCCAGCAGCCCCTCAGGGACAGGGCGCCCCATTCAGTACTTC.

The genes are TRBV9 and TRBJ2-3, with 10 positions matching TRBD1. This CDR3 has 14 amino acids. Germline V gene sequence: CDR1 SGDLS, CDR2 YYNGEE. V gave up 3 bases and J gave up 3 bases; unmatched junction bases: 1. CDR3 protein: CASSGTGGTDTQYF. The CDR3 nucleotides read TGTGCCAGCAGCGGGACAGGGGGAACAGATACGCAGTATTTT.

This chain uses TRBV9 with TRBJ2-4; 7 positions agree with TRBD1. V gave up 3 bases and J gave up 9 bases; unmatched junction bases: 9. Per the germline V gene, CDR1 is SGDLS and CDR2 is YYNGEE. The CDR3 totals 14 residues. The CDR3, as DNA: TGTGCCAGCAGCGGACAGGGTCCTTGGGGCATTCAGTACTTC. It yields the protein CASSGQGPWGIQYF.

The V call is TRBV10-2, the J call TRBJ1-1; 8 nucleotides match TRBD1. Germline V gene sequence: CDR1 WSHSY, CDR2 SAAADI. The J segment lost 0 bases and the V segment lost 5 bases, leaving 5 bases of the junction unmatched. CDR3 length: 15 amino acids. The CDR3 loop reads CASSTRQGMNTEAFF. The CDR3, as DNA: TGCGCCAGCAGTACTCGACAGGGGATGAACACTGAAGCTTTCTTT.

This rearrangement joins TRBV19 to TRBJ2-1; 16 bases are a match to TRBD2. V dropped 5 bases and J dropped 1; count of bases not matched to a gene: 8. This CDR3 comprises 19 residues. Germline CDR1 and CDR2: LNHDA and SQIVND (reference sequence). The chain's CDR3 is CASSLPGLAGGASYNEQFF. In DNA form, the CDR3 reads TGTGCCAGTAGTCTTCCGGGACTAGCGGGAGGGGCATCCTACAATGAGCAGTTCTTC.

A single count supports this clone. This chain uses TRBV9 with TRBJ2-1; 7 bases align to TRBD2. The CDR3 is 15 residues long. Trimming took 4 bases from V and 3 from J; bases not matched to a gene: 7. CDR1 and CDR2 from the germline V gene are SGDLS and YYNGEE. Here the CDR3 DNA reads TGTGCCAGCAGCTTGGCGGGAGACCACTACAATGAGCAGTTCTTC. It translates to CASSLAGDHYNEQFF.

This sequence joins TRBV7-2 and TRBJ1-4; no clear D gene. The CDR3 is made up of 12 amino acids. Germline V gene data show CDR1 as SGHTA and CDR2 as FQGNSA. Trimming took off 3 bases at V and 5 bases at J, with 4 bases between the two ends. Here the CDR3 DNA reads TGTGCCAGCAGCTTCCCAAATGAAAAACTGTTTTTT. It yields the protein CASSFPNEKLFF.

The V and J genes are TRBV6-5 and TRBJ1-1; tentative D call: TRBD1 (5 bases). Trimming pared 11 bases from V and 0 bases from J, leaving 10 bases between. Per the germline V gene, CDR1 is MNHEY and CDR2 is SVGAGI. The CDR3 has 12 residues. Here the CDR3 reads CAAQGLNTEAFF. In nucleotides, the CDR3 is TGTGCCGCGCAGGGCTTGAACACTGAAGCTTTCTTT.

J is TRBJ1-3 and V is TRBV12-3 or TRBV12-4; no reliable D call. This CDR3 spans 13 amino acids. Between the trimmed V and J ends, which lost 2 bases and 3 bases, there was a span of 5 bases. This CDR3 is CASSLFLGNTIYF. CDR3 sequence (DNA): TGTGCCAGCAGTTTATTCCTTGGAAACACCATATATTTT.

The chain uses TRBV4-2 and TRBJ2-3, with 10 bases that match TRBD2. CDR3 length: 20 residues. Germline assignment: CDR1 LGHNA and CDR2 YNFKEQ. With V trimmed by 0 bases and J by 4 bases, 16 bases remained unmatched. The CDR3 reads CASSQEAGGSGRIAPDTQYF. In nucleotides, the CDR3 is TGTGCCAGCAGCCAAGAGGCGGGGGGTAGCGGGAGGATTGCCCCAGATACGCAGTATTTT.